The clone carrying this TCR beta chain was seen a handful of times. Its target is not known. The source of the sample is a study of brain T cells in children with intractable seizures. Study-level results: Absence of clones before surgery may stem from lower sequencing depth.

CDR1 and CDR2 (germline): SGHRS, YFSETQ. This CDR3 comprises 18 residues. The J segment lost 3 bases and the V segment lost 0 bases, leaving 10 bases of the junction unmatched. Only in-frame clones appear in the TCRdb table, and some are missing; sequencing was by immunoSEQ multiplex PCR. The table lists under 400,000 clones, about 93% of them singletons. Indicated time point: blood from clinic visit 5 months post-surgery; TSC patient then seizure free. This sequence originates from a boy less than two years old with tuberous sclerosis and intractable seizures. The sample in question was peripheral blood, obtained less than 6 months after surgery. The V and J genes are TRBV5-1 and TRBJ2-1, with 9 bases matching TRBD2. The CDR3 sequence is CASSLAPTSGLIYNEQFF. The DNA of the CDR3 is TGCGCCAGCAGCTTGGCCCCTACTAGCGGGTTAATCTACAATGAGCAGTTCTTC.